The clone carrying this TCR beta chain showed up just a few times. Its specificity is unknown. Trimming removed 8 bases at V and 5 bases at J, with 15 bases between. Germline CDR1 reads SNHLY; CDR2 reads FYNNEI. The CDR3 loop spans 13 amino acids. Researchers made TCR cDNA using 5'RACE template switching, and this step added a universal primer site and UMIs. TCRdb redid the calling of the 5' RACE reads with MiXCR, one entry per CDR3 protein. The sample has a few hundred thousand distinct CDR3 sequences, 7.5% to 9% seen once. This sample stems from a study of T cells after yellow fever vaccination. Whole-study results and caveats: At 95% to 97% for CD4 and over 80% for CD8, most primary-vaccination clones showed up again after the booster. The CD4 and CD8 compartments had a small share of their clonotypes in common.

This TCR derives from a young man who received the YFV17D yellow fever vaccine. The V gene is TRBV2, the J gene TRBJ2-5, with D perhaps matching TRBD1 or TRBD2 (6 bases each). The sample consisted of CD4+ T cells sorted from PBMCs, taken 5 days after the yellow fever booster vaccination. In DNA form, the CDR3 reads TGTGCCAGCGAGAGGGGGGCCCAGGAGACCCAGTACTTC. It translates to CASERGAQETQYF.